This TCR beta chain was captured by sequencing in a study of cytomegalovirus exposure and HLA in healthy donors. PCR employed 60 Vbeta and 13 Jbeta primers. Sequencing was performed with immunoSEQ multiplex PCR; in TCRdb, only in-frame clones are kept and a portion is missing. The profile shows about 150,000 clones, about 70% of them singletons. V lost 1 base to trimming and J lost 6 bases, with 10 bases between them. The CDR3 has 14 amino acids. Germline values: CDR1 LNHNV, CDR2 YYDKDF (reference sequence). Whole-study findings and limits: Earlier analysis found most TCR beta V segments productive about 87% or about 30% of the time. Later analysis placed DRB1 highest and HLA-C lowest in TCR association rates, which differed by HLA locus. For most subjects, TCR beta sequences were reported to predict HLA-A and HLA-B alleles with accuracy. The listing of 150 to 200 TCR beta chains classed them as cytomegalovirus-associated.

In regard to this clone: Its target is unknown.

The sequence was obtained from a woman aged 60-70 years in good health and CMV-seropositive. This sequence joins TRBV15 and TRBJ1-5; D is perhaps TRBD1 (5 bases). Sample: PBMCs. CDR3 bases: TGTGCCACCAGCAGAGGGGGGGAAAGTCAGCCCCAGCATTTT. Protein sequence: CATSRGGESQPQHF.